This is a list of T cell receptor beta chains from one sample in a study of CD8+ T cells in alopecia areata. Profiled with immunoSEQ multiplex PCR; TCRdb holds only in-frame clones, not every one. The sample lists 180,000 or so clones, 58% occurring once. Source: CD4+ T cells sorted from blood, taken around week 55, from a patient treated with tofacitinib. The receptors originated from a human donor with alopecia areata. CDR3s include the opening cysteine and the closing phenylalanine or tryptophan. A D gene is named only where the DNA matches it firmly. Not all rows give a size; the values are once, few, many and, for expanded clones, a class.

V gene: TRBV19
clone size: NA
J gene: TRBJ1-1
D gene: TRBD1
CDR3 DNA: TGTGCCAGTAGCCCCTATAATGACAGGGGAACTGAAGCTTTCTTT
CDR3 protein: CASSPYNDRGTEAFF

V gene: TRBV30
clone size: NA
J gene: TRBJ2-3
D gene: TRBD2
CDR3 DNA: TGTGCCTGGAGTGTACTAGCGGGGGGCCCAGATACGCAGTATTTT
CDR3 protein: CAWSVLAGGPDTQYF

V gene: TRBV19
clone size: few
J gene: TRBJ2-4
D gene: NA
CDR3 DNA: TGTGCCAGTAGTATGGGGGAAGCCAAAAACATTCAGTACTTC
CDR3 protein: CASSMGEAKNIQYF

V gene: TRBV30
clone size: NA
J gene: TRBJ1-4
D gene: NA
CDR3 DNA: TGTGCCTGGAGGACGTGGCAGGGAGAGGATGAAAAACTGTTTTTT
CDR3 protein: CAWRTWQGEDEKLFF

V gene: TRBV6-5
clone size: NA
J gene: TRBJ2-5
D gene: NA
CDR3 DNA: TGTGCCAGCAGTTACTCAGGCCTCGCGATCCAAGAGACCCAGTACTTC
CDR3 protein: CASSYSGLAIQETQYF

V gene: TRBV19
clone size: NA
J gene: TRBJ2-3
D gene: NA
CDR3 DNA: TGTGCCAGTAAGAACTCTTACACAGATACGCAGTATTTT
CDR3 protein: CASKNSYTDTQYF

V gene: TRBV6-6
clone size: NA
J gene: TRBJ1-5
D gene: NA
CDR3 DNA: TGTGCCAGCAGTTACTCTCGGATGACTAGCAATCAGCCCCAGCATTTT
CDR3 protein: CASSYSRMTSNQPQHF

V gene: TRBV29-1
clone size: once
J gene: TRBJ2-5
D gene: NA
CDR3 DNA: TGCAGCGTTGATGCCAGTTACCAAGAGACCCAGTACTTC
CDR3 protein: CSVDASYQETQYF

V gene: TRBV6-5
clone size: NA
J gene: TRBJ2-5
D gene: TRBD1
CDR3 DNA: TGTGCCAGCAGTTACCGTCACAGGGGGCTGAGGGAGACCCAGTACTTC
CDR3 protein: CASSYRHRGLRETQYF

V gene: TRBV30
clone size: NA
J gene: TRBJ2-5
D gene: TRBD2
CDR3 DNA: TGTGCCTGGAGTGTCCGGGTTAGCGGGAACCAAGAGACCCAGTACTTC
CDR3 protein: CAWSVRVSGNQETQYF

V gene: TRBV6-6
clone size: NA
J gene: TRBJ2-4
D gene: NA
CDR3 DNA: TGTGCCAGCAGTATCCCAGGACCCGCCATTCAGTACTTC
CDR3 protein: CASSIPGPAIQYF

V gene: TRBV6-5
clone size: NA
J gene: TRBJ2-1
D gene: NA
CDR3 DNA: TGTGCCAGCGGCGACGATGAGCAGTTCTTC
CDR3 protein: CASGDDEQFF

V gene: TRBV29-1
clone size: NA
J gene: TRBJ1-2
D gene: NA
CDR3 DNA: TGCAGCGTTGCCTCCGGGGGGCTAGCTAACTATGGCTACACCTTC
CDR3 protein: CSVASGGLANYGYTF

V gene: TRBV5-1
clone size: NA
J gene: TRBJ1-1
D gene: NA
CDR3 DNA: TGCGCCAGCAGCTCCGCTGGGATGACCGTGGGCGCTGAAGCTTTCTTT
CDR3 protein: CASSSAGMTVGAEAFF

V gene: TRBV9
clone size: NA
J gene: TRBJ2-2
D gene: NA
CDR3 DNA: TGTGCCAGCAGCGTAGAGGCCACCGGGGAGCTGTTTTTT
CDR3 protein: CASSVEATGELFF

V gene: TRBV15
clone size: NA
J gene: TRBJ2-3
D gene: NA
CDR3 DNA: TGTGCCACCAGCTCGAGCGGGCCCACACACACAGATACGCAGTATTTT
CDR3 protein: CATSSSGPTHTDTQYF

V gene: TRBV19
clone size: NA
J gene: TRBJ2-7
D gene: TRBD2
CDR3 DNA: TGTGCCAGTAGTATGACTAGCGGAACCTACGAGCAGTACTTC
CDR3 protein: CASSMTSGTYEQYF

V gene: TRBV4-2
clone size: few
J gene: TRBJ2-1
D gene: NA
CDR3 DNA: TGTGCCAGCAGCCCCTCGAGTTTGTCGACTGAATACTACAATGAGCAGTTCTTC
CDR3 protein: CASSPSSLSTEYYNEQFF

V gene: TRBV6-9
clone size: NA
J gene: TRBJ1-5
D gene: NA
CDR3 DNA: TGTGCCAGCAGTTACGACACCGTCGCCCAGCATTTT
CDR3 protein: CASSYDTVAQHF

V gene: TRBV30
clone size: few
J gene: TRBJ1-1
D gene: NA
CDR3 DNA: TGTGCCTGGAGGCAGGTAGTTTTGGCTTTCTTT
CDR3 protein: CAWRQVVLAFF

V gene: TRBV7-2
clone size: once
J gene: TRBJ1-6
D gene: NA
CDR3 DNA: TGTGCCAGCAGCTTAATGGGTGGACTCTCCTATAATTCACCCCTCCACTTT
CDR3 protein: CASSLMGGLSYNSPLHF

V gene: TRBV18
clone size: NA
J gene: TRBJ1-1
D gene: NA
CDR3 DNA: TGTGCCAGCTCATCGAGACAGAGTGAAGCTTTCTTT
CDR3 protein: CASSSRQSEAFF

V gene: TRBV4-1
clone size: NA
J gene: TRBJ2-4
D gene: NA
CDR3 DNA: TGCGCCAGCAGCCATAGCCCCAGGGAAAACATTCAGTACTTC
CDR3 protein: CASSHSPRENIQYF

V gene: TRBV25-1
clone size: NA
J gene: TRBJ1-1
D gene: NA
CDR3 DNA: TGTGCCACCGGGGGGACTGGGAACACTGAAGCTTTCTTT
CDR3 protein: CATGGTGNTEAFF

V gene: TRBV29-1
clone size: few
J gene: TRBJ2-3
D gene: TRBD1
CDR3 DNA: TGCAGCGCCTACCGGGACAGGGCGACAGATACGCAGTATTTT
CDR3 protein: CSAYRDRATDTQYF

V gene: TRBV14
clone size: NA
J gene: TRBJ1-1
D gene: NA
CDR3 DNA: TGTGCCAGCAGTAAAACAGGGAACACTGAAGCTTTCTTT
CDR3 protein: CASSKTGNTEAFF

V gene: TRBV7-8
clone size: NA
J gene: TRBJ2-2
D gene: NA
CDR3 DNA: TGTGCCAGCAGCTTACAGGGTGCCGGGGAGCTGTTTTTT
CDR3 protein: CASSLQGAGELFF

V gene: TRBV25-1
clone size: NA
J gene: TRBJ2-2
D gene: TRBD2
CDR3 DNA: TGTGCCAGCAGCCTGTCGGAGCGGGGGCCGAACACCGGGGAGCTGTTTTTT
CDR3 protein: CASSLSERGPNTGELFF

V gene: TRBV14
clone size: NA
J gene: TRBJ1-1
D gene: TRBD1
CDR3 DNA: TGTGCCAGCAGCCAAGTGACAGGGGGCACTGAAGCTTTCTTT
CDR3 protein: CASSQVTGGTEAFF

V gene: TRBV6-6
clone size: NA
J gene: TRBJ1-3
D gene: NA
CDR3 DNA: TGTGCCAGCAGTTACCGAGGGGCCTCTGGAAACACCATATATTTT
CDR3 protein: CASSYRGASGNTIYF

V gene: TRBV27
clone size: NA
J gene: TRBJ1-3
D gene: NA
CDR3 DNA: TGTGCCAGCAGTTTACTGGGATCTGGAAACACCATATATTTT
CDR3 protein: CASSLLGSGNTIYF

V gene: TRBV29-1
clone size: few
J gene: TRBJ2-7
D gene: NA
CDR3 DNA: TGCAGCGTGGAGGACGGTTCCTACGAGCAGTACTTC
CDR3 protein: CSVEDGSYEQYF

V gene: TRBV2
clone size: NA
J gene: TRBJ2-3
D gene: TRBD2
CDR3 DNA: TGTGCCAGCAGTGTAGGGACTAGCGCTACGCAGTATTTT
CDR3 protein: CASSVGTSATQYF

V gene: TRBV29-1
clone size: NA
J gene: TRBJ2-6
D gene: TRBD1
CDR3 DNA: TGCAGCGTTGGATTGAGTGGGACAGGGAAATCTGGGGCCAACGTCCTGACTTTC
CDR3 protein: CSVGLSGTGKSGANVLTF

V gene: TRBV5-1
clone size: few
J gene: TRBJ2-2
D gene: NA
CDR3 DNA: TGCGCCAGCAGCCTCCGGGGGCCCGGGGAGCTGTTTTTT
CDR3 protein: CASSLRGPGELFF

V gene: TRBV6-5
clone size: NA
J gene: TRBJ1-5
D gene: NA
CDR3 DNA: TGTGCCAGCAGTTACTCGAAAGGGTATCAGCCCCAGCATTTT
CDR3 protein: CASSYSKGYQPQHF

V gene: TRBV5-6
clone size: NA
J gene: TRBJ2-4
D gene: NA
CDR3 DNA: TGTGCCAGCAGCTTTAATAGAAACATTCAGTACTTC
CDR3 protein: CASSFNRNIQYF